Sequencing of this T cell receptor (beta chain) was carried out in a study of beta chain features in type 1 diabetes. The wider study: Similarity in age, gender and cell yields was seen between patients and healthy donors. The number of sorted cells examined across all samples was around 98 million. Findings of the study overall: Within each of all four CD4+ subsets, Type 1 diabetes patients had TCRB CDR3s that were moderately but significantly shorter. Cells with high TCR expression could be over-represented by cDNA sequencing.

To note about this clone: Antigen specificity is unknown.

As every portion of the isolated RNA was reverse transcribed, the sequencing read expressed TCRB transcripts. Sequencing used immunoSEQ multiplex PCR; TCRdb keeps in-frame clones, though not all of them. Altogether approximately 58,000 clones are present, 50% to 75% being singletons, with the ten largest covering under 0.3%. The CDR3 runs 12 residues. Deletions cut 4 bases from V and 4 bases from J, with 10 bases between. The germline V gene encodes CDR1 SQVTM and CDR2 ANQGSEA. The chain has TRBV29-1 and TRBJ1-2; D unclear. The receptor's source is a woman in her twenties or thirties with type 1 diabetes. The sample was stem cell memory CD4+ T cells from blood. CDR3 region: CSVVEASYGYTF. DNA for the CDR3: TGCAGCGTTGTGGAGGCTTCCTATGGCTACACCTTC.